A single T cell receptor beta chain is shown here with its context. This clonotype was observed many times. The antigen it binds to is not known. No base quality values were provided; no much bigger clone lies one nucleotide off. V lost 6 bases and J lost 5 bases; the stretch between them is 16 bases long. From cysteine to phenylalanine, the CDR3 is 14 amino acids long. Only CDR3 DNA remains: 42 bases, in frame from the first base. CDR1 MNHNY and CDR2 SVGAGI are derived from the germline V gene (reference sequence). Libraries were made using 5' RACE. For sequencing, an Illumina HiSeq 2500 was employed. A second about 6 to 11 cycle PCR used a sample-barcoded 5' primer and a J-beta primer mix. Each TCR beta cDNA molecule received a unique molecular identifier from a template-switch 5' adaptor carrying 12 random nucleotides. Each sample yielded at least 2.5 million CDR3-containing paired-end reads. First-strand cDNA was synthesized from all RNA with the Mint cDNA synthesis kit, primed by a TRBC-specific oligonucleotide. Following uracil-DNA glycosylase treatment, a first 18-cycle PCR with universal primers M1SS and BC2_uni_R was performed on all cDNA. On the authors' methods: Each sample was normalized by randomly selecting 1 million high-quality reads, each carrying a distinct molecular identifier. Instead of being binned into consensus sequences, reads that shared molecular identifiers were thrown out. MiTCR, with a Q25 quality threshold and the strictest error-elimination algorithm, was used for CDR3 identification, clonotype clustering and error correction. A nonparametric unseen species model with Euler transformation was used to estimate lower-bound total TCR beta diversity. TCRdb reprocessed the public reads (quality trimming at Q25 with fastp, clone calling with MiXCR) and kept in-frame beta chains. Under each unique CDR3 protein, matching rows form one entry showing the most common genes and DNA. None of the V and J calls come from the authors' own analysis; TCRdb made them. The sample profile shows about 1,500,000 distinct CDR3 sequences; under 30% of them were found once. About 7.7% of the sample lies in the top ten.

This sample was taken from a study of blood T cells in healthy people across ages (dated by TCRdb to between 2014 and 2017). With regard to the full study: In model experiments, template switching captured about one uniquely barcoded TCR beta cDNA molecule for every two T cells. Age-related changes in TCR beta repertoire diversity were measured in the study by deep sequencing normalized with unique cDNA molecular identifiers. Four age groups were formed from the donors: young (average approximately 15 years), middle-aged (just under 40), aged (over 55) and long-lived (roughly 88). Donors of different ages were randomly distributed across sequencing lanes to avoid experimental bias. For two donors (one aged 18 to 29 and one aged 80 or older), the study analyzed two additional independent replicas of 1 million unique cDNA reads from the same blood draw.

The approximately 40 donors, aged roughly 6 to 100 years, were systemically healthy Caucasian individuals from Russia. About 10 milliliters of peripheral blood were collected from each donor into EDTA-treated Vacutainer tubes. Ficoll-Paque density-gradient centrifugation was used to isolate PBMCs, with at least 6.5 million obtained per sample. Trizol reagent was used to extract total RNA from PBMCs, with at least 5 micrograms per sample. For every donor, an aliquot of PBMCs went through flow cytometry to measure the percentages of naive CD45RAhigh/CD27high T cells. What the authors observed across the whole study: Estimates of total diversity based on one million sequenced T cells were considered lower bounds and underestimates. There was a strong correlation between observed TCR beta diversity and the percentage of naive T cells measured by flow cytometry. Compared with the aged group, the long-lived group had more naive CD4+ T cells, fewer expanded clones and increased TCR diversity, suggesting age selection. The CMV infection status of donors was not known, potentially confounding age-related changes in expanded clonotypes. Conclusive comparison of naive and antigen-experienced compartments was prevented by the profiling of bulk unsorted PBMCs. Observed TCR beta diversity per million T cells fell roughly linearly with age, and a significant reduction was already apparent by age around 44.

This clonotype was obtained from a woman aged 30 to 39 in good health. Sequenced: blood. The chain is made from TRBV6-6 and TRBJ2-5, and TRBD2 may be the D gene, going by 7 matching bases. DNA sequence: TGTGCCAGCAGCCCATTAGGGGGGGGGGAGACCCAGTACTTC. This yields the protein CASSPLGGGETQYF.